These 25 T cell receptor beta chains originate from one sample sequenced in a study of T-cell reconstitution after alpha-beta-depleted transplantation in children. Molecular barcoding with unique molecular identifiers was used for the TCRbeta library. From the PCR reads, TCRdb called clonotypes with MiXCR, one entry per CDR3 protein. Among about 500,000 distinct CDR3 sequences listed, around a third were seen once. This material consisted of PBMCs from the stem cell graft donor, taken from the stem cell graft. These receptor sequences come from a human donor who donated a stem cell graft to a child with aplastic anemia.

This clonotype was picked up a small number of times. V and J are TRBV6-1 and TRBJ1-5; unclear D gene. The CDR3 is made up of 18 amino acids. V gave up 2 bases and J gave up 0 bases, with 17 bases separating them. Germline V lookup: CDR1 MNHNS, CDR2 SASEGT. The CDR3 DNA reads as TGTGCCAGCAGTGAAAGGGCTCTTTTGCGGTATAGCAATCAGCCCCAGCATTTT. This gives the protein CASSERALLRYSNQPQHF.

The CDR3 bases are TGCAGTGCCGACAGGGCTCCCTTTGAGGAGCAGTTCTTC. The encoded protein is CSADRAPFEEQFF. V and J are TRBV20-1 and TRBJ2-1; 7 bases are shared with TRBD1. Trimming removed 6 bases from V and 10 bases from J; junction bases left unmatched: 12. The CDR3 is made up of 13 amino acids. Germline assignment: CDR1 DFQATT and CDR2 SNEGSKA (reference sequence).

The CDR3 DNA is TGCGCCAGCAGTCACCGACTAGCGACTAATGAGCAGTTCTTC. Protein: CASSHRLATNEQFF. The V and J genes are TRBV5-1 and TRBJ2-1; 8 bases are shared with TRBD2. The V gene's germline CDR1 is SGHRS and CDR2 YFSETQ. The CDR3 consists of 14 residues. J was trimmed by 7 bases and V by 5 bases; bases with no gene match: 8.

This clonotype was seen a few times. The rearrangement joins TRBV29-1 to TRBJ1-3; 9 nucleotides agree with TRBD1. Germline V gene data show CDR1 as SQVTM and CDR2 as ANQGSEA. V shed 4 bases and J 1 base; nucleotides not matched to a gene: 5. This CDR3 comprises 15 residues. In nucleotides, the CDR3 is TGCAGCGTTGTCCCGGGACAGGGTTCTGGAAACACCATATATTTT. The encoded protein is CSVVPGQGSGNTIYF.

The chain combines TRBV12-3 or TRBV12-4 with TRBJ2-2; 10 nucleotides agree with TRBD1. V gave up 5 bases and J gave up 7 bases; unmatched junction bases: 13. The CDR3 sequence is 17 residues long. This CDR3 reads CASSRPTDRGQGGELFF. CDR3 DNA: TGTGCCAGCAGTCGTCCGACTGACAGGGGGCAAGGCGGGGAGCTGTTTTTT.

This clonotype was recorded a few times. The V gene is TRBV7-3, the J gene TRBJ2-1; D is perhaps TRBD2 (6 bases). The CDR3 is 15 residues long. V was clipped by 5 bases and J by 9 bases, with 20 bases between them. Germline V gives CDR1 SGHTA, CDR2 FQGTGA. The CDR3 nucleotides read TGTGCCAGCAGCCATAGGACGGGTTGGGGAGGTGAGCAGTTCTTC. Translation: CASSHRTGWGGEQFF.

This clonotype was found a few times. J is TRBJ2-1 and V is TRBV7-2, with 7 bases fitting TRBD1. Germline trimming cut 2 bases from V and 5 bases from J; bases unmatched to any gene: 6. This CDR3 has 15 residues. The germline V gene encodes CDR1 SGHTA and CDR2 FQGNSA. CDR3 sequence: CASSLTGTANNEQFF. The CDR3 region has the DNA TGTGCCAGCAGCTTAACCGGGACAGCTAACAATGAGCAGTTCTTC.

This clonotype was seen only a few times. The rearrangement uses TRBV29-1 and TRBJ2-2; D ambiguous. Germline assignment: CDR1 SQVTM and CDR2 ANQGSEA. The CDR3 spans 12 residues. Trimming removed 5 bases from V and 1 base from J, with 5 bases in between. CDR3 sequence: CSVSWNTGELFF. The CDR3 DNA is TGCAGCGTTAGCTGGAACACCGGGGAGCTGTTTTTT.

The sample holds a few counts of this clonotype. The chain uses TRBV20-1 and TRBJ2-3, with 12 bases fitting TRBD1. V lost 4 bases to trimming and J lost 6 bases; unmatched junction nucleotides: 5. CDR3 length: 14 residues. Per germline, CDR1 DFQATT and CDR2 SNEGSKA (reference sequence). The CDR3 coding sequence is TGCAGTGCTACCCGGGACAGGGGGCTTGATACGCAGTATTTT. Protein sequence: CSATRDRGLDTQYF.

There are a few counts of this clonotype. The chain uses TRBV14 and TRBJ2-7; 10 bases line up with TRBD1. CDR1 and CDR2 from the germline V gene are SGHDN and FVKESK. J was trimmed by 6 bases and V by 4 bases; bases with no gene match: 12. The CDR3 extends over 16 amino acids. The CDR3 region has the DNA TGTGCCAGCAGCCGCCAAAGGACAGGGGGAATGGGCGAGCAGTACTTC. This gives the protein CASSRQRTGGMGEQYF.

This chain joins TRBV5-1 and TRBJ1-2; D not certain. The V gene lost 4 bases and the J gene lost 4 bases, with 11 bases spanning the gap. Looked up from germline, CDR1 is SGHRS and CDR2 is YFSETQ. The CDR3 runs 13 residues. The CDR3 region is CASSVGVRYGYTF. The CDR3, as DNA: TGCGCCAGCAGCGTTGGGGTTCGCTATGGCTACACCTTC.

This clonotype was seen more than once but under ten times. The V and J genes are TRBV20-1 and TRBJ1-1; D perhaps matches TRBD1 (5 bases). The CDR3 consists of 15 residues. CDR1 is DFQATT and CDR2 is SNEGSKA in the germline V gene (reference sequence). V was clipped by 3 bases and J by 11 bases, with 25 bases between them. This CDR3 is CSASLGQAVTKGAFF. As DNA, the CDR3 is TGCAGTGCTAGTCTGGGGCAGGCTGTAACGAAGGGCGCTTTCTTT.

The chain carries TRBV5-1 and TRBJ2-1; D perhaps matches TRBD2 (5 bases). CDR3 length equals 16 residues. V shed 0 bases and J shed 6 bases, with 16 bases lying between them. Germline V CDR1 and CDR2: SGHRS, YFSETQ. The CDR3 loop reads CASSLEARGFANEQFF. In DNA, the CDR3 is TGCGCCAGCAGCTTGGAGGCTAGAGGGTTCGCCAATGAGCAGTTCTTC.

The CDR3 loop is CASSLASQGPSTDTQYF. The CDR3 DNA is TGTGCCAGCAGCTTAGCGAGCCAGGGGCCTAGCACAGATACGCAGTATTTT. V gene TRBV7-2 combines with J gene TRBJ2-3, with a possible D match to TRBD1 (6 bases). The length of the CDR3 is 17 residues. V was clipped by 0 bases and J by 0 bases, with 13 bases between them. Germline V gene sequence: CDR1 SGHTA, CDR2 FQGNSA.

The V and J genes are TRBV4-1 and TRBJ2-5; TRBD1 or TRBD2 may be the D gene (6 bases each). There are 20 residues in the CDR3. V was trimmed by 2 bases and J by 3 bases, leaving 28 bases between them. CDR1 and CDR2 (germline): MGHRA, YSYEKL. Here the CDR3 DNA reads TGCGCCAGCAGCCAATTCCTCTTGGGATTAGCGGAGGGGGAAGAAGAGACCCAGTACTTC. This gives the protein CASSQFLLGLAEGEEETQYF.

This chain links TRBV11-2 with TRBJ2-1; TRBD2 matches at 7 bases. V trimming: 3 bases; J trimming: 10 bases; junction bases outside the gene matches: 3. CDR1 and CDR2 from the germline V gene are SGHAT and FQNNGV. The length of the CDR3 is 12 residues. CDR3: CASSFQLAEQFF. DNA of the CDR3: TGTGCCAGCAGCTTTCAACTAGCGGAGCAGTTCTTC.

The rearrangement uses TRBV20-1 and TRBJ2-7; maybe TRBD1 (7 bases). From germline, CDR1 is DFQATT and CDR2 SNEGSKA (reference sequence). The CDR3 extends over 14 amino acids. V shed 4 bases and J shed 3 bases, with 16 bases lying between them. The CDR3 sequence is CSAIDRVGGYEQYV. Here the CDR3 DNA reads TGCAGTGCTATCGACAGGGTGGGGGGCTACGAGCAGTACGTC.

The rearrangement links TRBV12-3 or TRBV12-4 to TRBJ1-1, with D maybe TRBD1 (5 bases). V lost 7 bases to trimming and J lost 3 bases, with 15 bases between them. The CDR3 extends over 14 amino acids. CDR3 loop: CASTIQARHTEAFF. CDR3 sequence (DNA): TGTGCCAGCACCATACAGGCCCGGCACACTGAAGCTTTCTTT.

The chain couples TRBV5-1 to TRBJ1-1, with 10 positions matching TRBD1. V lost 5 bases to trimming and J lost 4 bases; unmatched junction nucleotides: 5. This CDR3 spans 14 amino acids. Per the germline V gene, CDR1 is SGHRS and CDR2 is YFSETQ. CDR3 nucleotide sequence: TGCGCCAGCAGTCAGACAGGGGGCTCCACTGAAGCTTTCTTT. It yields the protein CASSQTGGSTEAFF.

This sequence joins TRBV9 and TRBJ1-1; D is perhaps TRBD1 (6 bases). This CDR3 region has 15 residues. Germline CDR1 SGDLS, CDR2 YYNGEE. V was cut by 3 bases and J by 5 bases, with 17 bases left in between. For the CDR3, the DNA is TGTGCCAGCAGCGCCGGGGACATTTCGACAACTGAAGCTTTCTTT. It yields the protein CASSAGDISTTEAFF.

The chain joins TRBV7-9 to TRBJ1-5, with D possibly TRBD1 on 5 matching bases. Germline V CDR1 and CDR2: SEHNR, FQNEAQ (reference sequence). The CDR3 contains 16 residues. The ends were cut back, 0 bases at V and 6 bases at J, with 15 bases in the middle. As DNA, the CDR3 is TGTGCCAGCAGCTTAGCAAACGGGGGGTCGGGTCAGCCCCAGCATTTT. It translates to CASSLANGGSGQPQHF.

This clonotype was recorded a few times. The chain combines TRBV15 with TRBJ1-2, with D possibly matching TRBD1 (6 bases). The CDR3 length is 13 residues. V dropped 0 bases and J dropped 8 bases, with 10 bases sitting between them. Germline V CDR1 and CDR2: LNHNV, YYDKDF (reference sequence). CDR3 amino acids: CATSRDQGGGYTF. The CDR3 DNA reads TGTGCCACCAGCAGAGATCAAGGGGGGGGCTACACCTTC.

V gene TRBV10-3 combines with J gene TRBJ2-3, with D tentatively TRBD2 (6 bases). Germline loops: CDR1 ENHRY, CDR2 SYGVKD. The length of the CDR3 is 15 residues. Trimming took 9 bases from V and 3 from J, leaving 19 bases between them. DNA for the CDR3: TGTGCCATTCGGGAGCCCGGACTCCCTACAGATACGCAGTATTTT. This encodes CAIREPGLPTDTQYF.

The chain carries TRBV9 and TRBJ2-5; TRBD1 matches 7 bases. V was pared by 3 bases and J by 1 base, with 12 bases of the junction left unmatched. CDR1 is SGDLS and CDR2 is YYNGEE in the germline V gene. CDR3 length: 17 residues. CDR3 in DNA: TGTGCCAGCAGCGCCCAGCCGACAGGGAGAGGCCAAGAGACCCAGTACTTC. Residues: CASSAQPTGRGQETQYF.

The rearrangement uses TRBV6-1 and TRBJ2-2, with D tentatively TRBD2 (5 bases). Trimming removed 5 bases from V and 1 base from J, with 11 bases in between. Germline V lookup: CDR1 MNHNS, CDR2 SASEGT. The CDR3 runs 15 residues. The CDR3 DNA reads as TGTGCCAGCAGTCGATCGACTATGAACACCGGGGAGCTGTTTTTT. Its protein is CASSRSTMNTGELFF.